This T cell receptor beta chain comes out of a study of blood T cell repertoires in COVID-19. Study in general: The samples span acute and convalescent COVID-19 from the United States, Italy and Spain. T cells, B-cell-depleted T cells, or PBMCs supplied cDNA or gDNA.

The authors' processing: Amplified reference gene primers provided the basis for estimating nucleated cell counts. TCRdb's table, derived via immunoSEQ multiplex PCR, lists solely in-frame clones and lacks some. V and J calls and clone size are as listed in that table; D and trimming were resolved from the DNA. The sample shows around 98,000 clones, 70% to 85% of them seen only once. This CDR3 has 12 residues. V shed 5 bases and J shed 6 bases, with 11 bases lying between them. The receptor was derived from a man between 65 and 79 years old with active or convalescent COVID-19. The chain couples TRBV12-3 or TRBV12-4 to TRBJ2-7; TRBD1 is a possible D gene (6 bases). Sequenced input: peripheral blood. CDR3 sequence: CASSLTGSEQYF. In nucleotides, the CDR3 is TGTGCCAGCAGTCTTACAGGGTCCGAGCAGTACTTC.